This T cell receptor beta chain was recorded in a study of shared clonotypes between healthy human individuals. Per germline, CDR1 MNHEY and CDR2 SMNVEV (reference sequence). CDR3 length equals 11 residues. V dropped 6 bases and J dropped 0 bases, with 1 base sitting between them. To note about this clone: Other DNA sequences in this specimen translate into the identical CDR3.

Assay execution took place at the deep level. The authors distributed each subset's genomic DNA evenly over several immunoSEQ plates. About 30,000 T cell genomes, or 300 ng DNA, went into replicate PCRs of unsorted PBMC. Assay used: immunoSEQ multiplex PCR; TCRdb lists only in-frame clones, some missing. The sample holds 470,000 or so clones; about 78% are singletons and the top ten take around 12%. The genes are TRBV27 and TRBJ2-3; D uncertain. The sequence came from a woman aged 40 to 55 in good health. Some clones in this sample may be carry-over from other donors' samples. Sample: PBMCs. The CDR3 protein is CASRSTDTQYF. CDR3 nucleotides: TGTGCCAGCAGAAGCACAGATACGCAGTATTTT.